This note documents a single T cell receptor beta chain sequence. Its antigen has not been determined. It has no much larger one-base neighbor in the sample; base qualities were not kept. Ends trimmed: V by 8 bases, J by 2 bases; bases unmatched to a gene: 7. Taken from the germline V gene (reference sequence), the CDR1 and CDR2 loops are MNHNY and SVGAGI. The CDR3 runs 14 amino acids, cysteine and phenylalanine included. CDR3 DNA only is kept here, 42 bases in frame from base 1. The sample is drawn from a study of blood T cells in healthy people across ages (dated by TCRdb to 2013 to 2016). With respect to the entire study: In model experiments, roughly one uniquely barcoded TCR beta cDNA molecule per two T cells was captured by template switching. To avoid experimental bias, donors of different ages were distributed randomly across sequencing lanes. For two donors (one aged 18 to 29 and one aged 80 or older), the study analyzed two additional independent replicas of 1 million unique cDNA reads from the same blood draw. To track age-related changes in TCR beta repertoire diversity, the study relied on deep sequencing normalized with unique cDNA molecular identifiers. Four age groups were formed from the donors: young (average around 15 years), middle-aged (around 37), aged (about 62) and long-lived (about 80).

The donors were 40 or so Caucasian individuals from Russia, aged about 6 to 100 years, who were systemically healthy. Each donor gave 9 to 10 milliliters of peripheral blood, collected into EDTA-treated Vacutainer tubes. Ficoll-Paque density-gradient centrifugation was used to isolate PBMCs, with at least 6 million per sample. Trizol reagent was used to extract total RNA from the PBMCs, yielding at least 5.5 micrograms per sample. For every donor, flow cytometry on a PBMC aliquot measured the percentage of naive CD45RAhigh/CD27high T cells. Here is what the overall study found, with its caveats: Estimates of total diversity from one million sequenced T cells were regarded as lower bounds and underestimates. As age increased, observed TCR beta diversity per million T cells dropped in a roughly linear way, and a significant reduction was already evident by age 40. The CMV infection status of donors was not known, potentially confounding age-related changes in expanded clonotypes. Compared with the aged group, more naive CD4+ T cells, fewer expanded clones and increased TCR diversity were shown by the long-lived group, suggesting age selection. The percentage of naive T cells measured by flow cytometry correlated strongly with observed TCR beta diversity. Because profiling used bulk unsorted PBMCs, naive and antigen-experienced compartments could not be compared conclusively.

The library was obtained by 5' RACE. Sequencing used an Illumina HiSeq 2500. The second PCR ran for about 6 to 12 cycles and used a J-beta primer mix along with a sample-barcoded 5' primer. A template-switch 5' adaptor carrying 12 random nucleotides introduced a unique molecular identifier onto each TCR beta cDNA molecule. Each sample yielded at least 3 million CDR3-containing paired-end reads. All of the RNA was converted into first-strand cDNA using the Mint cDNA synthesis kit, with a TRBC-specific oligonucleotide serving as the primer. All cDNA was treated with uracil-DNA glycosylase and then went through a first 18-cycle PCR with the universal primers M1SS and BC2_uni_R. The study's processing was this. For normalization, 1 million high-quality reads were randomly selected from each sample, with every read carrying a distinct molecular identifier. Reads sharing molecular identifiers were discarded rather than binned into consensus sequences. CDR3 identification, clonotype clustering and error correction used MiTCR with a Q25 quality threshold and the strictest error-elimination algorithm. A nonparametric unseen species model with Euler transformation was used to estimate lower-bound total TCR beta diversity. The public reads were reanalyzed by TCRdb: fastp trimming at Q25, MiXCR alignment, in-frame beta chains only. Here each entry gathers all rows of one CDR3 protein and keeps the most common genes and DNA. TCRdb's processing, not the study's, gives the V and J calls here. The sample contains about 640,000 distinct CDR3 sequences, 25% to 35% of them found a single time. The top ten constitute more than 15% of the sample.

This clonotype was sampled from a woman over 75 in good health. In this chain, TRBV6-6 is recombined with TRBJ1-1; 8 nucleotides in the junction match TRBD1. Sequenced material: blood. The encoded CDR3 is CASRTGGENTEAFF. The sequence in DNA is TGTGCCAGCCGTACAGGGGGGGAAAACACTGAAGCTTTCTTT.